What follows is one T cell receptor (beta chain) and its context. Measured with immunoSEQ multiplex PCR; TCRdb has only the in-frame clones, and not every one. The sample lists 45,000 to 60,000 clones; around 85% were seen once. These data originate in a study of T cell clones after liver transplantation. This CDR3 is built from 13 residues. The V and J ends lost 4 bases and 0 bases respectively, with 7 bases between them. Germline V gene lookup returns CDR1 MDHEN and CDR2 SYDVKM. This sequence joins TRBV28 and TRBJ2-7, with a weak D call TRBD1 (5 bases). This TCR was sampled from a human patient who received a liver transplant. Some T cells may be graft donor cells. This sample comprised CD8+ T cells from blood, obtained 12 months after liver transplant. The CDR3 region is CASSSGLSYEQYF. DNA for the CDR3: TGTGCCAGCAGTTCAGGGCTCTCCTACGAGCAGTACTTC. Full variable domain (missing parts from reference TRBV28 and TRBJ2-7): DVKVTQSSRYLVKRTGEKVFLECVQDMDHENMFWYRQDPGLGLRLIYFSYDVKMKEKGDIPEGYSVSREKKERFSLILESASTNQTSMYLCASSSGLSYEQYFGPGTRLTVT.